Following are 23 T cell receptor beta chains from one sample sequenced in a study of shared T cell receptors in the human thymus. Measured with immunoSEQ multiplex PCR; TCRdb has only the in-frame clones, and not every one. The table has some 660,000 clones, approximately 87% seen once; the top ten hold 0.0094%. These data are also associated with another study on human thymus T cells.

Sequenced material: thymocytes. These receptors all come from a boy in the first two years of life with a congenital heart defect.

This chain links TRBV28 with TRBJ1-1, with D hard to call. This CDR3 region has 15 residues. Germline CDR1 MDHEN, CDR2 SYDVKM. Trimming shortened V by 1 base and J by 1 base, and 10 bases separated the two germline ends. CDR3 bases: TGTGCCAGCAGTTTATCGGTTAGTAGGAACACTGAAGCTTTCTTT. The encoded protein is CASSLSVSRNTEAFF. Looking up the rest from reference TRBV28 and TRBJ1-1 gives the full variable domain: DVKVTQSSRYLVKRTGEKVFLECVQDMDHENMFWYRQDPGLGLRLIYFSYDVKMKEKGDIPEGYSVSREKKERFSLILESASTNQTSMYLCASSLSVSRNTEAFFGQGTRLTVV.

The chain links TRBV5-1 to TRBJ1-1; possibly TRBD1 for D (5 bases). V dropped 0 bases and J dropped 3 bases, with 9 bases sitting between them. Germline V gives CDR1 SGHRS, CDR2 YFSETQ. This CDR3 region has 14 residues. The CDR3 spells CASSLAGRDTEAFF. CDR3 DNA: TGCGCCAGCAGCTTGGCCGGCAGGGACACTGAAGCTTTCTTT.

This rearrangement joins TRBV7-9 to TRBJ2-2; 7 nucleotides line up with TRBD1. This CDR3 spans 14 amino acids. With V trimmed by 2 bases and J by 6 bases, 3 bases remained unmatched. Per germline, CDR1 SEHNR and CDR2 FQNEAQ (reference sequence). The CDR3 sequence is CASSLTGVPGELFF. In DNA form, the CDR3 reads TGTGCCAGCAGCTTAACAGGGGTCCCCGGGGAGCTGTTTTTT.

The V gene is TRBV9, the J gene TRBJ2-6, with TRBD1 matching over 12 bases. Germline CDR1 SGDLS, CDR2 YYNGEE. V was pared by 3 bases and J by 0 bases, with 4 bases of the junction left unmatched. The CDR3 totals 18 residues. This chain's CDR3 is CASSAWDRGPSGANVLTF. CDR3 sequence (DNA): TGTGCCAGCAGCGCATGGGACAGGGGGCCCTCTGGGGCCAACGTCCTGACTTTC.

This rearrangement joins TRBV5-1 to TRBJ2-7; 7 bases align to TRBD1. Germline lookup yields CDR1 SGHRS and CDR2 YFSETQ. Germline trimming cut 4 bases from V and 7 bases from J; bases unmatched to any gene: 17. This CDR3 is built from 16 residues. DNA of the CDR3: TGCGCCAGCAGCCGAATCTCTATCCAACAGGGGCAAGAGCAGTACTTC. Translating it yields CASSRISIQQGQEQYF. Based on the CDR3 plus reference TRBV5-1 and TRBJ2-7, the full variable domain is KAGVTQTPRYLIKTRGQQVTLSCSPISGHRSVSWYQQTPGQGLQFLFEYFSETQRNKGNFPGRFSGRQFSNSRSEMNVSTLELGDSALYLCASSRISIQQGQEQYFGPGTRLTVT.

The CDR3 is CASSMGLASHEQFF. The DNA for the CDR3 is TGTGCCAGCAGCATGGGACTAGCATCACATGAGCAGTTCTTC. The chain recombines TRBV11-3 with TRBJ2-1; 9 positions match TRBD2. CDR1 SGHNT and CDR2 YENEEA come from the germline V gene. The CDR3 runs to 14 residues. The ends lost 5 bases at V and 8 bases at J; junction bases unmatched: 7.

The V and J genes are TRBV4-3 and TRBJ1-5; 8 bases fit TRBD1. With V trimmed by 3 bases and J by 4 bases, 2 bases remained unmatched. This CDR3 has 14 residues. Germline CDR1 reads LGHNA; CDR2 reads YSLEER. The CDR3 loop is CASSHRTGNQPQHF. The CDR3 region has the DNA TGCGCCAGCAGCCACCGGACAGGGAATCAGCCCCAGCATTTT.

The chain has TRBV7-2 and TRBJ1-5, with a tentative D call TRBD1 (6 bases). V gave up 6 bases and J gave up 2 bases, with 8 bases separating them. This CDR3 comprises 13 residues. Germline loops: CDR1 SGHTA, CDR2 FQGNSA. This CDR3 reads CASRQGGNQPQHF. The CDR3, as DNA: TGTGCCAGCAGACAGGGTGGCAATCAGCCCCAGCATTTT.

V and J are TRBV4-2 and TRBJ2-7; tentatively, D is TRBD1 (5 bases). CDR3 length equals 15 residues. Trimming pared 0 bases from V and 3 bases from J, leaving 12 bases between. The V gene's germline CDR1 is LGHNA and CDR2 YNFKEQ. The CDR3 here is CASSQDWGRSYEQYF. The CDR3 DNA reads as TGTGCCAGCAGCCAAGATTGGGGCAGGAGCTACGAGCAGTACTTC.

The CDR3 sequence is CASSSADAVNEQYF. The CDR3 DNA reads TGTGCCAGCAGTTCGGCCGACGCGGTAAACGAGCAGTACTTC. The chain uses TRBV6-5 and TRBJ2-7; D remains unclear. V lost 4 bases to trimming and J lost 5 bases, with 15 bases between them. Per germline, CDR1 MNHEY and CDR2 SVGAGI. The length of the CDR3 is 14 residues.

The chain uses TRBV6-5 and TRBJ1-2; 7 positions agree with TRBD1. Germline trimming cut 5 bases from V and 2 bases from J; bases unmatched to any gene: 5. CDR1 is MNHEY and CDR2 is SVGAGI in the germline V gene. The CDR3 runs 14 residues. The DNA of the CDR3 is TGTGCCAGCAGTGCCGGGGACAGCAACTATGGCTACACCTTC. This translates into CASSAGDSNYGYTF.

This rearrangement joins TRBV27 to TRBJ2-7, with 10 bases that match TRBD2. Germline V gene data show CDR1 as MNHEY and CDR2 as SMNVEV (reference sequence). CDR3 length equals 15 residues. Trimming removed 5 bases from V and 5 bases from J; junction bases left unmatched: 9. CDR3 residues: CASSPLAGDNHEQYF. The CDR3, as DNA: TGTGCCAGCAGTCCTCTAGCGGGAGATAACCACGAGCAGTACTTC.

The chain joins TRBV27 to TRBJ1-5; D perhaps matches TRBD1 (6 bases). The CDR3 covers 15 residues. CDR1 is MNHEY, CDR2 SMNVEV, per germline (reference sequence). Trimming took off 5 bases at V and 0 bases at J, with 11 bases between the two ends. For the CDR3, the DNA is TGTGCCAGCAGTCCGCAGACAGGTAGCAATCAGCCCCAGCATTTT. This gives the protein CASSPQTGSNQPQHF.

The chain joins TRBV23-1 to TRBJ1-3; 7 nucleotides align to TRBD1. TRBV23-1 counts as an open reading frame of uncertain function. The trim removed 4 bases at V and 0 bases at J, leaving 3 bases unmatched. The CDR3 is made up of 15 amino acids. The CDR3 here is CASSPTGPSGNTIYF. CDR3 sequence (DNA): TGCGCCAGCAGTCCGACAGGGCCCTCTGGAAACACCATATATTTT.

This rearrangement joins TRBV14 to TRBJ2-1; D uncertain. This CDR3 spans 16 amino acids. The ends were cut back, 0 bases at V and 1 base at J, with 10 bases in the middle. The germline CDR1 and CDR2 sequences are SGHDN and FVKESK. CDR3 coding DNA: TGTGCCAGCAGCCAAGATCCGTTTATGTCCTACAATGAGCAGTTCTTC. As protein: CASSQDPFMSYNEQFF. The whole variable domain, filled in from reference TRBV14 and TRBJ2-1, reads EAGVTQFPSHSVIEKGQTVTLRCDPISGHDNLYWYRRVMGKEIKFLLHFVKESKQDESGMPNNRFLAERTGGTYSTLKVQPAELEDSGVYFCASSQDPFMSYNEQFFGPGTRLTVL.

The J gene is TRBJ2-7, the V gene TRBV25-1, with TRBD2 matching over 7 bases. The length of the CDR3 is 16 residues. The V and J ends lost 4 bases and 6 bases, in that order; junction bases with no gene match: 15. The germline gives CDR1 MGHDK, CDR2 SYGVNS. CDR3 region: CASSVPLGGRPGEQYF. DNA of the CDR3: TGTGCCAGCAGTGTCCCGCTCGGCGGGAGACCGGGCGAGCAGTACTTC.

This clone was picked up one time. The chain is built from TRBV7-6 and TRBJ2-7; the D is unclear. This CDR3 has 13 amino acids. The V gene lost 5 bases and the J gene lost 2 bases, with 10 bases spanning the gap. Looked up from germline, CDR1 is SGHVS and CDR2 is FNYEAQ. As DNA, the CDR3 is TGTGCCAGCAGCCCGAGAAGCACCTACGAGCAGTACTTC. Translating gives CASSPRSTYEQYF.

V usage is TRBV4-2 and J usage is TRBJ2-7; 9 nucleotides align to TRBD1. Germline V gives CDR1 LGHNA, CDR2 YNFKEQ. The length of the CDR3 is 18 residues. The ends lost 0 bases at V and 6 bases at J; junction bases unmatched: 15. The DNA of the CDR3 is TGTGCCAGCAGCCAAGATGGGGACAGGGTATTTGGTCCTCGCGAGCAGTACTTC. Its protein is CASSQDGDRVFGPREQYF.

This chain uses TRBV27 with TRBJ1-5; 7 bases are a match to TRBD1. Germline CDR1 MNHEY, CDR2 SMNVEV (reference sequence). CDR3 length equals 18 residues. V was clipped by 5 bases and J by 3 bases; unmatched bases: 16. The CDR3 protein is CASSPSPRWTGDNQPQHF. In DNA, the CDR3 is TGTGCCAGCAGTCCCTCCCCGCGGTGGACAGGAGACAATCAGCCCCAGCATTTT.

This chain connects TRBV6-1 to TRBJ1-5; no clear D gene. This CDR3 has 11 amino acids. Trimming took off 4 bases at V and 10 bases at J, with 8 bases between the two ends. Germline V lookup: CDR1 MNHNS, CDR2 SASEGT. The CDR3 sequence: CASSVDNPQHF. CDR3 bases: TGTGCCAGCAGTGTCGACAATCCCCAGCATTTT.

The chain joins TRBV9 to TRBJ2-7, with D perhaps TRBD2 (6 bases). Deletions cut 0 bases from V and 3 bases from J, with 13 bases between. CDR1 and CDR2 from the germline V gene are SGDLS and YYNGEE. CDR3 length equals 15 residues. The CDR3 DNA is TGTGCCAGCAGCGTAGCTACTGGGGGGAACTACGAGCAGTACTTC. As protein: CASSVATGGNYEQYF.

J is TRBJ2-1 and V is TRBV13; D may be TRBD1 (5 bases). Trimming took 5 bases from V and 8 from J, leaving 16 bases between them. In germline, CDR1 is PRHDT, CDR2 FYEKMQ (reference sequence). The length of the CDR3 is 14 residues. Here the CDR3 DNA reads TGTGCCAGCAGCCCCTTGACAGCGTTGGATGAGCAGTTCTTC. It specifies CASSPLTALDEQFF. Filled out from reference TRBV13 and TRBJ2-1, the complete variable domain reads AAGVIQSPRHLIKEKRETATLKCYPIPRHDTVYWYQQGPGQDPQFLISFYEKMQSDKGSIPDRFSAQQFSDYHSELNMSSLELGDSALYFCASSPLTALDEQFFGPGTRLTVL.

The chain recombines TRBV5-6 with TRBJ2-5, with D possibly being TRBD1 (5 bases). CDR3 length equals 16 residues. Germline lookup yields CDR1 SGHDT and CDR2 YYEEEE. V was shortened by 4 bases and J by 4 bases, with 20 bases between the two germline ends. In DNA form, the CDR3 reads TGTGCCAGCAGCCTCGGTGGGGCAGGTTACACAGAGACCCAGTACTTC. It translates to CASSLGGAGYTETQYF.